This T cell receptor beta chain was found in a study of cytomegalovirus exposure and HLA in healthy donors. Study-level results: The study carried out a later analysis of TCR beta sequences. It associated some 17,000 of them with specific HLA alleles at a false discovery rate of 0.05. The study dropped some indistinguishable V segments, TRBV6-2 and TRBV6-3 among them.

Each donor was healthy, and each was a bone marrow donor. Researchers ran the PCR with 60 Vbeta and 13 Jbeta primers. Original methodology: Unique TCR beta chains totaled some 80 million in a later count, with approximately 10 million of them shared. Produced via immunoSEQ multiplex PCR; TCRdb's table is partial and in-frame only. The V and J calls and the clone size are those of that table, but D and trimming were determined from the DNA. The sample has hundreds of thousands of clones; under 80% are singletons. This clone showed up just a few times. Its antigen is unidentified. The V gene's germline CDR1 is SGHTA and CDR2 FQGTGA. The J segment lost 6 bases and the V segment lost 0 bases, leaving 9 bases of the junction unmatched. CDR3 length equals 16 residues.

Sequencing input: PBMCs. V usage is TRBV7-3 and J usage is TRBJ2-7, with 9 bases aligning to TRBD2. The TCR comes from a female donor in good health and CMV-seronegative. The chain's CDR3 is CASSLTLAGGPVEQYF. The CDR3 nucleotides are TGTGCCAGCAGCTTAACTTTGGCGGGAGGGCCGGTCGAGCAGTACTTC.